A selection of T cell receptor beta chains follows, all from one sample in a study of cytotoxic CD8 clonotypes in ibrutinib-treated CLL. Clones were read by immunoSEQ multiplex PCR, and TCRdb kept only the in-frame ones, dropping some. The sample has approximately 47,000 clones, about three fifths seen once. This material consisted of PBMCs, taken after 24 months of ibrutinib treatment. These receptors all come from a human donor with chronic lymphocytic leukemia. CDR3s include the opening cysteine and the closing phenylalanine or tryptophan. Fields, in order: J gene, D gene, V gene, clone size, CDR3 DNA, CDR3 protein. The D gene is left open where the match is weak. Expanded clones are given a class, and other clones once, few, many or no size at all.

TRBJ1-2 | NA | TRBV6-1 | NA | TGTGCCAGCAGTGACCCGCCAGGACTCTATGGCTACACCTTC | CASSDPPGLYGYTF
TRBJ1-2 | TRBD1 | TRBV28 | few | TGTGCCAGCACGACGGGACAGGTGAGCGGCTACACCTTC | CASTTGQVSGYTF
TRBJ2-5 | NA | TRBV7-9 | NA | TGTGCCAGCAGCTTCTCCGGGAACCAAGAGACCCAGTACTTC | CASSFSGNQETQYF
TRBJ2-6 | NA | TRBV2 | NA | TGTGCCAGCAGTCGGGGTTCTGGGGCCAACGTCCTGACTTTC | CASSRGSGANVLTF
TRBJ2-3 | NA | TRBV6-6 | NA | TGTGCCAGCGGTTGGAGTCGCACAGATACGCAGTATTTT | CASGWSRTDTQYF
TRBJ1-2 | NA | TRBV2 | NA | TGTGCCAGCAGTGAAGTTGGGGGAGGAGGCTACACCTTC | CASSEVGGGGYTF
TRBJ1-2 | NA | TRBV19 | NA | TGTGCCAGTAGTATGGGTGGGGATGGCTACACCTTC | CASSMGGDGYTF
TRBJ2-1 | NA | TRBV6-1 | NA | TGTGCCAGCGGGATCAGGAAAAATGAGCAGTTCTTC | CASGIRKNEQFF
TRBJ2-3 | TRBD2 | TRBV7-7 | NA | TGTGCTAGCAGCTTAGCCCCCTTACTAGCGGGGGGACCATTCACAGATACGCAGTATTTT | CASSLAPLLAGGPFTDTQYF
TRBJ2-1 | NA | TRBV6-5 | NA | TGTGCCAGCAGCAAGGGCTACAATGAGCAGTTCTTC | CASSKGYNEQFF
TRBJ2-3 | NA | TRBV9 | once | TGTGCCAGCAGCACCCCCCCCGGGACTGAAGGGAGGGATACGCAGTATTTT | CASSTPPGTEGRDTQYF
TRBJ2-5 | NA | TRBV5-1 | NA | TGCGCCAGCAGCTTGGCGTTGGGGGGCGGGGAGACCCAGTACTTC | CASSLALGGGETQYF
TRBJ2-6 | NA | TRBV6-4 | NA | TGTGCCAGCAGTGACTCTGGCTCTGGGGCCAACGTCCTGACTTTC | CASSDSGSGANVLTF
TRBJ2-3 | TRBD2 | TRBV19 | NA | TGTGCCAGTATGGGTCGTCTAGCGGGGAGCACAGATACGCAGTATTTT | CASMGRLAGSTDTQYF
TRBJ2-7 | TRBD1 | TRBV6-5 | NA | TGTGCCAGCAGTTCCCCGGGACAGGCGATGGGGGAGCAGTACTTC | CASSSPGQAMGEQYF
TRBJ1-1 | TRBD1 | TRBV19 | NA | TGTGCCAGTAGGAACAGGGGCTTGGGGGCTTTCTTT | CASRNRGLGAFF